This T cell receptor (beta chain) was recorded in a study of blood T cell repertoires in COVID-19. On the study more broadly: Collection of acute and convalescent COVID-19 samples took place in the United States, Italy and Spain. In each case, the material was cDNA or gDNA derived from T cells, B-cell-depleted T cells, or PBMCs.

This clone has a handful of counts. Trimming stripped 10 bases from V and 3 bases from J, with 16 bases between. The CDR3 loop spans 14 amino acids. In germline, CDR1 is ENHRY, CDR2 SYGVKD. In the original processing: Estimation of nucleated cell counts relied on the amplification of reference gene primers. Generated by immunoSEQ multiplex PCR, the TCRdb table keeps only in-frame clones and is missing some. V and J calls and clone size are given by that table; D and trimming were obtained from the DNA. This sample has about 190,000 clones, with around 80% found just once. The receptor comes from a woman aged 45-65 years with acute or convalescent COVID-19. The chain joins TRBV10-3 to TRBJ1-5; a weak D match, TRBD1 (6 bases). The specimen sequenced was peripheral blood. This chain's CDR3 is CATARTGTNQPQHF. The CDR3 DNA is TGTGCCACGGCCCGAACAGGGACCAATCAGCCCCAGCATTTT.